The clone carrying this T cell receptor (beta chain) was counted only a few times. The data are from a study of spatial heterogeneity in lung cancer. In TCRdb, the 5' RACE reads were re-called with MiXCR into one record per CDR3 protein. This sample has 50,000 to 65,000 distinct CDR3 sequences, with roughly 7.9% found just once. As for time point: sample taken at primary tumor resection. Unsorted tumor, nontumor lung tissue or cryopreserved PBMC supplied the whole RNA. V lost 1 base to trimming and J lost 2 bases; unmatched junction nucleotides: 4. Germline V gene lookup returns CDR1 SGHKS and CDR2 YYEKEE (reference sequence). This CDR3 spans 16 amino acids.

The input for sequencing was PBMCs, taken at surgery. The chain has TRBV5-5 and TRBJ2-3, with 10 bases fitting TRBD2. The sequence was collected from a female donor with early-stage non-small cell lung cancer. The CDR3 region has the DNA TGTGCCAGCAGCTTGCAACTAGCGGGGAACACAGATACGCAGTATTTT. Amino acids: CASSLQLAGNTDTQYF.